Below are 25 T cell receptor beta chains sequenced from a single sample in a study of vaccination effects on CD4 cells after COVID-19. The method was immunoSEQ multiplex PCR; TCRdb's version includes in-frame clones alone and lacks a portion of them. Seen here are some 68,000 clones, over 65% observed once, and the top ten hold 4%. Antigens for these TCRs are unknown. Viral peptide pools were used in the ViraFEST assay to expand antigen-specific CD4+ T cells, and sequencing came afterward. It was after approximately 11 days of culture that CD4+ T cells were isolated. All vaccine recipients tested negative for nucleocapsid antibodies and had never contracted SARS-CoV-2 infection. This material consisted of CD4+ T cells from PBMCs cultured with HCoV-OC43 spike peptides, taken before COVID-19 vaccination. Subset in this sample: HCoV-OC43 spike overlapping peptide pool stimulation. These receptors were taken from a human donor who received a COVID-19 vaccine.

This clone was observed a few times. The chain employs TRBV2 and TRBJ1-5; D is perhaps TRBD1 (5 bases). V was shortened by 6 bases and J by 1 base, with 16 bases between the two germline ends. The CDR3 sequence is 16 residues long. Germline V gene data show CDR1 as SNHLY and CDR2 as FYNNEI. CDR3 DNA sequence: TGTGCCAGCAGGGGGGGGAACACCGTAAGCAATCAGCCCCAGCATTTT. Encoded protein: CASRGGNTVSNQPQHF.

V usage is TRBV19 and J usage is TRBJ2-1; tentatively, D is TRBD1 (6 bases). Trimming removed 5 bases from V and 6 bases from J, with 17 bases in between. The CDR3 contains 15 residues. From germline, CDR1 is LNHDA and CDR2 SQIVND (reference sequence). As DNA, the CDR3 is TGTGCCAGTAGTCTTCAGGGGCCCCAATTCAATGAGCAGTTCTTC. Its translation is CASSLQGPQFNEQFF.

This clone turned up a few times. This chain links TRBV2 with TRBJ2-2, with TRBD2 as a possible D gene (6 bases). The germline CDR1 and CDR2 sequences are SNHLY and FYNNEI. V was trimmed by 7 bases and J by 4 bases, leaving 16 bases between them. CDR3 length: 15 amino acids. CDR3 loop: CASTTPRGSTGELFF. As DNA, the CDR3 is TGTGCCAGCACCACGCCGCGGGGAAGCACCGGGGAGCTGTTTTTT.

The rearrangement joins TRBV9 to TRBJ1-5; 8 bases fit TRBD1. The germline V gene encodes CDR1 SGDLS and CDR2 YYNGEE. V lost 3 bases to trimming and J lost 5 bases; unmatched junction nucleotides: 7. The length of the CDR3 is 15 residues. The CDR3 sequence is CASSAMGQEYQPQHF. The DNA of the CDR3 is TGTGCCAGCAGCGCGATGGGACAGGAATATCAGCCCCAGCATTTT.

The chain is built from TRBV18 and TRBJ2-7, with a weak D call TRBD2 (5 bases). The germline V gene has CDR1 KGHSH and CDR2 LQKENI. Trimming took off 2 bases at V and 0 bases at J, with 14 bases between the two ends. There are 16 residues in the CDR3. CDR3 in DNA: TGTGCCAGCTCACCATTCGGAGGCGACATCTCCTACGAGCAGTACGTC. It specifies CASSPFGGDISYEQYV.

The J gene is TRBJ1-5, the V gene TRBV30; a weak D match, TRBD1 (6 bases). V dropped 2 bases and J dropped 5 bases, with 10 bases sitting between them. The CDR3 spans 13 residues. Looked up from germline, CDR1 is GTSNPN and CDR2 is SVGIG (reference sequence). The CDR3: CAWSSGAHQPQHF. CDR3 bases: TGTGCCTGGAGTTCAGGGGCCCATCAGCCCCAGCATTTT.

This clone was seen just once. The CDR3 coding sequence is TGTGCCAGCAGCGTACAGGGGGCAAAAGATACGCAGTATTTT. It yields the protein CASSVQGAKDTQYF. The chain recombines TRBV9 with TRBJ2-3, with TRBD1 matching 8 bases. Germline V gives CDR1 SGDLS, CDR2 YYNGEE. The CDR3 is 14 amino acids. V shed 1 base, J shed 5 bases, and the junction held 3 bases outside the gene matches.

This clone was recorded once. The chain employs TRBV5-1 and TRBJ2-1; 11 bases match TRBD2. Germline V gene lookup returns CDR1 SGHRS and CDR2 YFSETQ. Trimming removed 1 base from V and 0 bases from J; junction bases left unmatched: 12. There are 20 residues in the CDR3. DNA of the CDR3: TGCGCCAGCAGCTTGCCGGGACTAGCGGCACCTGTTAGCTCCTACAATGAGCAGTTCTTC. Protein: CASSLPGLAAPVSSYNEQFF.

Here the CDR3 DNA reads TGCGCCAGCAGCCAAAACCAAGGTTCCGAGCAGTACGTC. As protein: CASSQNQGSEQYV. V and J are TRBV4-1 and TRBJ2-7; the D is unclear. Trimming removed 2 bases at V and 6 bases at J, with 11 bases between. CDR1 is MGHRA, CDR2 YSYEKL, per germline. CDR3 length: 13 amino acids.

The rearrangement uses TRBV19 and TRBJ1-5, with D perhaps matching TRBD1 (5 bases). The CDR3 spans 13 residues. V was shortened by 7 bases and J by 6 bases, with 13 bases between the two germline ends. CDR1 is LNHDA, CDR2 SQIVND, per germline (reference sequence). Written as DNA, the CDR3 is TGTGCCAGTACCCGGCAGGGCGGTCAGCCCCAGCATTTT. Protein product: CASTRQGGQPQHF.

The CDR3 protein is CASSRGQVGSYEQYV. As DNA, the CDR3 is TGTGCCAGCAGCAGAGGACAGGTAGGCTCCTACGAGCAGTACGTC. This rearrangement joins TRBV11-1 to TRBJ2-7; 7 nucleotides match TRBD1. The CDR3 loop spans 15 amino acids. The V gene end was trimmed by 5 bases and the J gene end by 0 bases; junction bases not matched to a gene: 7. The germline gives CDR1 SGHAT, CDR2 FQDESV (reference sequence).

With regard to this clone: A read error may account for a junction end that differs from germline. The CDR3 DNA sequence: TGTGCCTGGAGTAAAGGGACGTTC. Its translation is CAWSKGTF. The V and J genes are TRBV30 and TRBJ1-2; D possibly corresponds to TRBD1 (5 bases). Germline V gene lookup returns CDR1 GTSNPN and CDR2 SVGIG (reference sequence). The CDR3 runs 8 residues.

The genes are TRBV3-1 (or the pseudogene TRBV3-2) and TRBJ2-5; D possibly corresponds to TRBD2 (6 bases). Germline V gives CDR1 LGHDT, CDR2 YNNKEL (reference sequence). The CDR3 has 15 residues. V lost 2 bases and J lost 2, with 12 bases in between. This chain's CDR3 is CASSQLRGPQETQYF. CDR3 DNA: TGTGCCAGCAGCCAACTGCGGGGCCCTCAAGAGACCCAGTACTTC.

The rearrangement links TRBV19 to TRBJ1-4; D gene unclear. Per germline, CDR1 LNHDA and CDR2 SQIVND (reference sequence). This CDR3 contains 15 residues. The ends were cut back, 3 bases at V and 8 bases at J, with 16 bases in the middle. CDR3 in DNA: TGTGCCAGTAGTATGTCGGACGGGATTGGAGAAAAACTGTTTTTT. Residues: CASSMSDGIGEKLFF.

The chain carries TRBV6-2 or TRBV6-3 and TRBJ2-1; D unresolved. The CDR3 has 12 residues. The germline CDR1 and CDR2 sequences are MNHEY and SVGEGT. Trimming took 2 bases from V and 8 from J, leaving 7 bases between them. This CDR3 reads CASSYRFYEQFF. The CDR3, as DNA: TGTGCCAGCAGTTACCGGTTTTATGAGCAGTTCTTC.

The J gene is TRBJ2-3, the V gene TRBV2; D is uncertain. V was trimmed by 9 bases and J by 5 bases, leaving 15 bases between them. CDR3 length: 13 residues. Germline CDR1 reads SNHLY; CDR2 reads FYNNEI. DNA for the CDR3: TGTGCCAGAAGTCCCAGAATAGAAGATACGCAGTATTTT. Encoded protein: CARSPRIEDTQYF.

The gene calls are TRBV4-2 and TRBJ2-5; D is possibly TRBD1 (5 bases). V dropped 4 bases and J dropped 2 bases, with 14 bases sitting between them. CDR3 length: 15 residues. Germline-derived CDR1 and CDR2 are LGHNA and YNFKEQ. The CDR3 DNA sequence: TGTGCCAGCAGCCTGCGCAGGGTGTCTCAAGAGACCCAGTACTTC. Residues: CASSLRRVSQETQYF.

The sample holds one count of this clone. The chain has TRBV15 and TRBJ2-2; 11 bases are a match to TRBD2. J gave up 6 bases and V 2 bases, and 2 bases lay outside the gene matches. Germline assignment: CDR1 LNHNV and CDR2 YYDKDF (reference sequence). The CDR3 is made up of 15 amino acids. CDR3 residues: CATSRIAGGPGELFF. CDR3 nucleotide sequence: TGTGCCACCAGCAGAATAGCGGGGGGGCCCGGGGAGCTGTTTTTT.

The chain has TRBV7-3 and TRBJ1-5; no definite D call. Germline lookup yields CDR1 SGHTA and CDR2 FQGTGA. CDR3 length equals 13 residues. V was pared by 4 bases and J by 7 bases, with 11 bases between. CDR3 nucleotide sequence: TGTGCCAGCAGCTCGTACTCTGGGCAGCCCCAGCATTTT. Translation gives CASSSYSGQPQHF. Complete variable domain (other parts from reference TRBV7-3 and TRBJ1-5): GAGVSQTPSNKVTEKGKYVELRCDPISGHTALYWYRQSLGQGPEFLIYFQGTGAADDSGLPNDRFFAVRPEGSVSTLKIQRTERGDSAVYLCASSSYSGQPQHFGDGTRLSIL.

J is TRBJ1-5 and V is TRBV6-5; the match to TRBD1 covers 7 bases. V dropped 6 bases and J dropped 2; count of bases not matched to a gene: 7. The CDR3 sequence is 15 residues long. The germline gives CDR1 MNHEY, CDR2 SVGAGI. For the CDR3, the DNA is TGTGCCAGCAGGAATACAGGGGAAGGCAATCAGCCCCAGCATTTT. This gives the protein CASRNTGEGNQPQHF.

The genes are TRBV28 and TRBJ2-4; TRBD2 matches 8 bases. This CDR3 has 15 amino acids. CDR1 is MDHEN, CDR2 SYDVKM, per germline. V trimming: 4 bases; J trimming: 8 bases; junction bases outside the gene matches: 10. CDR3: CASSWAAGGGDIQYF. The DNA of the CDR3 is TGTGCCAGCAGTTGGGCGGCGGGGGGCGGGGACATTCAGTACTTC.

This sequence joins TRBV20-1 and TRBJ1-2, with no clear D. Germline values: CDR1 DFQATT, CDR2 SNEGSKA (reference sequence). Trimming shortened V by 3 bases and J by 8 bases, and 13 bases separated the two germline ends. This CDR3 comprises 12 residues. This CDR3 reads CSASNGERGYTF. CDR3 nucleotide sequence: TGCAGTGCTAGTAACGGGGAGAGGGGCTACACCTTC.

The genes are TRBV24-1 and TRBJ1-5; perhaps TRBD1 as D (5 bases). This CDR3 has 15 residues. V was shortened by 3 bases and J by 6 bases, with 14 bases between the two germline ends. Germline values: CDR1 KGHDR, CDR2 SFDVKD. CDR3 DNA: TGTGCCACCAGTGATCCGATGGCAGGGACTCAGCCCCAGCATTTT. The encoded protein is CATSDPMAGTQPQHF.

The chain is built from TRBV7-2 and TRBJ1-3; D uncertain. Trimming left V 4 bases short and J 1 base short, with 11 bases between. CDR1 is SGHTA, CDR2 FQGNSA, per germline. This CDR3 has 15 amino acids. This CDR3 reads CASSSIPGSGNTIYF. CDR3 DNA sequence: TGTGCCAGCAGCTCTATTCCGGGGTCTGGAAACACCATATATTTT.

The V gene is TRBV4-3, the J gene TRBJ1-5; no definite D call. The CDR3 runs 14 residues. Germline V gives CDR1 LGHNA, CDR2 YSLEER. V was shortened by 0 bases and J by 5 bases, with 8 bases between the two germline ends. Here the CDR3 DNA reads TGCGCCAGCAGCCAAGATGGGAGGGATCAGCCCCAGCATTTT. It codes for CASSQDGRDQPQHF.